This entry lists 32 T cell receptor beta chains sequenced from one sample in a study of STAT5B mutations in CD4+ large granular lymphocyte leukemia. Repertoires were generated with immunoSEQ multiplex PCR, while TCRdb's copy carries only in-frame clones and drops some. The sample lists fewer than 7,500 clones; around 74% were seen once. Sequenced material: PBMCs. The receptors were gathered from an older man with CD4+ T-cell large granular lymphocyte leukemia.

The V gene is TRBV11-2, the J gene TRBJ1-1; D might be TRBD1 (5 bases). The V end lost 1 base, the J end lost 3 bases, and 15 bases lay between the germline ends. Looked up from germline, CDR1 is SGHAT and CDR2 is FQNNGV. The CDR3 totals 16 residues. The chain's CDR3 is CASSLGAGYGHTEAFF. The DNA for the CDR3 is TGTGCCAGCAGCTTAGGGGCAGGGTACGGGCACACTGAAGCTTTCTTT. Full variable domain (missing parts from reference TRBV11-2 and TRBJ1-1): EAGVAQSPRYKIIEKRQSVAFWCNPISGHATLYWYQQILGQGPKLLIQFQNNGVVDDSQLPKDRFSAERLKGVDSTLKIQPAKLEDSAVYLCASSLGAGYGHTEAFFGQGTRLTVV.

V usage is TRBV11-2 and J usage is TRBJ2-3; TRBD2 aligns across 8 bases. With 5 bases clipped from V and 4 bases from J, the junction kept 8 bases outside the gene matches. The CDR3 runs 15 residues. Germline assignment: CDR1 SGHAT and CDR2 FQNNGV. CDR3 bases: TGTGCCAGCAGCCCGACTAGCGTTTACGCAGATACGCAGTATTTT. Protein product: CASSPTSVYADTQYF.

This chain joins TRBV28 and TRBJ2-3; maybe TRBD2 (6 bases). The CDR3 runs 12 residues. The V end lost 6 bases, the J end lost 5 bases, and 9 bases lay between the germline ends. Germline V gene lookup returns CDR1 MDHEN and CDR2 SYDVKM. This CDR3 reads CASSGGGDTQYF. The CDR3 nucleotides read TGTGCCAGCAGCGGGGGTGGAGATACGCAGTATTTT. Looking up the rest from reference TRBV28 and TRBJ2-3 gives the full variable domain: DVKVTQSSRYLVKRTGEKVFLECVQDMDHENMFWYRQDPGLGLRLIYFSYDVKMKEKGDIPEGYSVSREKKERFSLILESASTNQTSMYLCASSGGGDTQYFGPGTRLTVL.

The CDR3 nucleotides read TGTGCCAGCAGCGTAGATCCAGGGCGGATAGATACGCAGTATTTT. Amino acid sequence: CASSVDPGRIDTQYF. The gene calls are TRBV9 and TRBJ2-3; D possibly corresponds to TRBD1 (5 bases). There are 15 residues in the CDR3. Trimming left V 0 bases short and J 5 bases short, with 13 bases between. Germline V gene lookup returns CDR1 SGDLS and CDR2 YYNGEE.

The genes are TRBV9 and TRBJ1-5; the D is unclear. The V end was cut by 3 bases, the J end by 2 bases, with 15 bases between. The CDR3 extends over 16 amino acids. In germline, CDR1 is SGDLS, CDR2 YYNGEE. CDR3 amino acids: CASSAESAPGNQPQHF. DNA for the CDR3: TGTGCCAGCAGCGCGGAGTCGGCGCCGGGCAATCAGCCCCAGCATTTT.

The chain combines TRBV7-2 with TRBJ1-1, with D unclear. Germline loops: CDR1 SGHTA, CDR2 FQGNSA. The CDR3 length is 15 residues. The V end was cut by 1 base, the J end by 4 bases, with 13 bases between. CDR3 nucleotides: TGTGCCAGCAGCTTAGGGTCGCTCGCCGGCACTGAAGCTTTCTTT. It is translated as CASSLGSLAGTEAFF.

This clone was counted a single time. V usage is TRBV28 and J usage is TRBJ2-1, with D tentatively TRBD2 (8 bases). Trimming pared 7 bases from V and 9 bases from J, leaving 28 bases between. The CDR3 has 17 amino acids. The germline V gene has CDR1 MDHEN and CDR2 SYDVKM. The CDR3: CASKHAPRQGLVAEQFF. The CDR3 nucleotides are TGTGCCAGCAAGCACGCCCCAAGACAGGGACTAGTTGCTGAGCAGTTCTTC.

The chain carries TRBV2 and TRBJ1-6; no clear D gene. From germline, CDR1 is SNHLY and CDR2 FYNNEI. CDR3 length: 15 amino acids. Trimming removed 10 bases from V and 5 bases from J, with 18 bases in between. Here the CDR3 reads CATRAGDTHNSPLHF. The CDR3 DNA reads as TGTGCCACCAGAGCGGGAGACACTCATAATTCACCCCTCCACTTT.

The chain recombines TRBV5-6 with TRBJ1-2; D gene unclear. Trimming stripped 0 bases from V and 5 bases from J, with 5 bases between. Germline-derived CDR1 and CDR2 are SGHDT and YYEEEE. The CDR3 is 12 residues long. The chain's CDR3 is CASSLDIYGYTF. As DNA, the CDR3 is TGTGCCAGCAGCTTGGATATATATGGCTACACCTTC.

The gene calls are TRBV9 and TRBJ2-7; D perhaps matches TRBD2 (6 bases). CDR1 is SGDLS, CDR2 YYNGEE, per germline. V dropped 2 bases and J dropped 5 bases, with 14 bases sitting between them. The CDR3 consists of 14 residues. For the CDR3, the DNA is TGTGCCAGCAGCGTTGTTCCGGGAGTCCACGAGCAGTACTTC. Its translation is CASSVVPGVHEQYF.

The chain combines TRBV13 with TRBJ2-3; TRBD2 is a possible D gene (5 bases). The length of the CDR3 is 12 residues. The V gene lost 4 bases and the J gene lost 7 bases, with 9 bases spanning the gap. Germline CDR1 and CDR2: PRHDT and FYEKMQ (reference sequence). CDR3 sequence reads: CASSSWEYTQYF. CDR3 coding DNA: TGTGCCAGCAGCTCGTGGGAGTATACGCAGTATTTT.

This chain joins TRBV5-1 and TRBJ1-1; the D is unclear. Germline V gene lookup returns CDR1 SGHRS and CDR2 YFSETQ. This CDR3 spans 15 amino acids. The V end was cut by 0 bases, the J end by 6 bases, with 15 bases between. As DNA, the CDR3 is TGCGCCAGCAGCTTGGATCAGTCCGTATTGGCTGAAGCTTTCTTT. This translates into CASSLDQSVLAEAFF. Variable domain in full (rest from reference TRBV5-1 and TRBJ1-1): KAGVTQTPRYLIKTRGQQVTLSCSPISGHRSVSWYQQTPGQGLQFLFEYFSETQRNKGNFPGRFSGRQFSNSRSEMNVSTLELGDSALYLCASSLDQSVLAEAFFGQGTRLTVV.

The genes are TRBV7-6 and TRBJ2-3, with TRBD2 identical over 10 bases. CDR1 is SGHVS, CDR2 FNYEAQ, per germline. This CDR3 comprises 16 residues. Trimming cost V 0 bases and J 5 bases; bases outside gene matches: 5. The CDR3 nucleotides read TGTGCCAGCAGCTTAGCGAGCGGGGGGGCCCTAGATACGCAGTATTTT. Translated: CASSLASGGALDTQYF.

V is TRBV5-6 and J is TRBJ2-7, with 12 bases aligning to TRBD1. The CDR3 has 15 residues. CDR1 and CDR2 from the germline V gene are SGHDT and YYEEEE. Trimming took 4 bases from V and 3 from J; bases not matched to a gene: 5. The CDR3 loop reads CASSGGTGGFYEQYF. DNA for the CDR3: TGTGCCAGCAGCGGCGGGACAGGGGGCTTCTACGAGCAGTACTTC.

The rearrangement uses TRBV9 and TRBJ2-1, with a weak D call TRBD2 (6 bases). CDR1 is SGDLS, CDR2 YYNGEE, per germline. The CDR3 has 12 residues. Trimming removed 0 bases at V and 9 bases at J, with 7 bases between. The CDR3 coding sequence is TGTGCCAGCAGCGTAGGGCGGGGTGAGCAGTTCTTC. Amino acids: CASSVGRGEQFF.

This chain joins TRBV10-1 and TRBJ2-3; tentative D call: TRBD2 (6 bases). Germline CDR1 reads WNHNN; CDR2 reads SYGVQD (reference sequence). Trimming shortened V by 0 bases and J by 1 base, and 14 bases separated the two germline ends. The length of the CDR3 is 17 residues. CDR3 in DNA: TGCGCCAGCAGTGAGTCTTTCCGGGAGCTCGGCACAGATACGCAGTATTTT. This gives the protein CASSESFRELGTDTQYF.

V is TRBV7-8 and J is TRBJ1-1, with unresolved D. The CDR3 spans 13 residues. Trimming took 5 bases from V and 4 from J, leaving 11 bases between them. Germline V lookup: CDR1 SGHVS, CDR2 FQNEAQ. The CDR3 DNA is TGTGCCAGCAGCCACGCAAGGAGCACTGAAGCTTTCTTT. Protein sequence: CASSHARSTEAFF.

The V gene is TRBV7-9, the J gene TRBJ2-6; 7 bases agree with TRBD2. The CDR3 length is 17 residues. The V segment lost 5 bases and the J segment 1 base; nucleotides outside the gene matches: 8. From germline, CDR1 is SEHNR and CDR2 FQNEAQ (reference sequence). CDR3 protein: CASSRTGGTSGANVLTF. In nucleotides, the CDR3 is TGTGCCAGCAGCCGGACGGGGGGTACTTCTGGGGCCAACGTCCTGACTTTC. Full variable domain (outside the CDR3, taken from reference TRBV7-9 and TRBJ2-6): DTGVSQNPRHKITKRGQNVTFRCDPISEHNRLYWYRQTLGQGPEFLTYFQNEAQLEKSRLLSDRFSAERPKGSFSTLEIQRTEQGDSAMYLCASSRTGGTSGANVLTFGAGSRLTVL.

The chain recombines TRBV4-1 with TRBJ1-3, with TRBD1 matching 8 bases. Germline loops: CDR1 MGHRA, CDR2 YSYEKL. V lost 1 base, J lost 0 bases, and 11 bases stayed unmatched. CDR3 length equals 19 residues. DNA for the CDR3: TGCGCCAGCAGCCAAGGGCAAACAGGGGGAGGGTCCTCTGGAAACACCATATATTTT. This codes for CASSQGQTGGGSSGNTIYF.

The rearrangement uses TRBV5-6 and TRBJ2-5; the match to TRBD1 covers 11 bases. The V gene's germline CDR1 is SGHDT and CDR2 YYEEEE. J lost 4 bases, V lost 4 bases, and 6 bases had no gene match. The CDR3 runs 15 residues. The CDR3 region is CASSADRGLSETQYF. In DNA, the CDR3 is TGTGCCAGCAGCGCGGACAGGGGGCTCTCAGAGACCCAGTACTTC.

The rearrangement uses TRBV5-4 and TRBJ2-7; 8 nucleotides align to TRBD2. Trimming cost V 4 bases and J 2 bases; bases outside gene matches: 2. Germline V gene sequence: CDR1 SGHNT, CDR2 YYREEE (reference sequence). The CDR3 loop spans 13 amino acids. CDR3 coding DNA: TGTGCCAGCAGCCTGCGGGAGGCCTACGAGCAGTACTTC. Its protein product is CASSLREAYEQYF.

The chain employs TRBV5-1 and TRBJ2-7; tentative D call: TRBD2 (6 bases). The ends were cut back, 2 bases at V and 0 bases at J, with 12 bases in the middle. This CDR3 is built from 15 residues. Germline CDR1 and CDR2: SGHRS and YFSETQ. CDR3 residues: CASSFQGLGSYEQYF. The CDR3 bases are TGCGCCAGCAGCTTTCAGGGACTCGGCTCCTACGAGCAGTACTTC.

This clone has just a few counts. The rearrangement links TRBV7-9 to TRBJ1-5; no reliable D call. The CDR3 is made up of 12 amino acids. Trimming removed 1 base from V and 6 bases from J, with 4 bases in between. The germline V gene encodes CDR1 SEHNR and CDR2 FQNEAQ (reference sequence). CDR3: CASSLDSQPQHF. Written as DNA, the CDR3 is TGTGCCAGCAGCTTAGACTCTCAGCCCCAGCATTTT.

The chain has TRBV11-3 and TRBJ1-1; no clear D gene. V was cut by 5 bases and J by 4 bases, with 11 bases left in between. CDR3 length: 13 residues. CDR1 SGHNT and CDR2 YENEEA come from the germline V gene. The DNA of the CDR3 is TGTGCCAGCAGCCCGGGCCCCTTCACTGAAGCTTTCTTT. It is translated as CASSPGPFTEAFF.

CDR3 DNA: TGCAGCGGGGGAGGGGATAGGGAGTATTTT. Its translation is CSGGGDREYF. The rearrangement joins TRBV29-1 to TRBJ2-3, with 7 bases identical to TRBD2. J lost 13 bases, V lost 7 bases, and 8 bases had no gene match. The CDR3 covers 10 residues. Germline loops: CDR1 SQVTM, CDR2 ANQGSEA.

Judged by abundance, this clone is medium-sized. DNA for the CDR3: TGTGCCAGTAGTATAGATGGGACTAGCGGGATGCACACAGATACGCAGTATTTT. Translating it yields CASSIDGTSGMHTDTQYF. V usage is TRBV19 and J usage is TRBJ2-3, with 13 bases identical to TRBD2. This CDR3 has 18 residues. Germline CDR1 is LNHDA and CDR2 is SQIVND (reference sequence). Trimming cost V 0 bases and J 2 bases; bases outside gene matches: 5.

The chain combines TRBV14 with TRBJ2-1; the match to TRBD2 covers 8 bases. The CDR3 extends over 15 amino acids. Germline CDR1 is SGHDN and CDR2 is FVKESK. The J segment lost 6 bases and the V segment lost 4 bases, leaving 8 bases of the junction unmatched. The CDR3 is CASSPLLADLNEQFF. As DNA, the CDR3 is TGTGCCAGCAGCCCTTTACTAGCGGACCTCAATGAGCAGTTCTTC.

The chain links TRBV27 to TRBJ2-7; a possible D gene is TRBD2 (5 bases). Per the germline V gene, CDR1 is MNHEY and CDR2 is SMNVEV (reference sequence). V shed 2 bases and J shed 1 base, with 9 bases lying between them. The CDR3 totals 14 residues. This CDR3 is CASSLKRLSYEQYF. In nucleotides, the CDR3 is TGTGCCAGCAGTTTAAAGCGGCTATCCTACGAGCAGTACTTC.

The rearrangement joins TRBV4-1 to TRBJ1-1; D not certain. The germline V gene has CDR1 MGHRA and CDR2 YSYEKL. The CDR3 contains 15 residues. V was cut by 1 base and J by 8 bases, with 17 bases left in between. The CDR3, as DNA: TGCGCCAGCAGCCAAGTTGGAGCGCCGCTTTCCGAAGCTTTCTTT. This sequence encodes CASSQVGAPLSEAFF.

The chain has TRBV9 and TRBJ1-4; TRBD1 matches at 8 bases. Germline lookup yields CDR1 SGDLS and CDR2 YYNGEE. Unmatched junction bases numbered 3, after V lost 3 bases and J lost 5 bases. The CDR3 totals 14 residues. The CDR3 sequence is CASSARTGNEKLFF. The CDR3 DNA reads TGTGCCAGCAGCGCGAGGACAGGGAATGAAAAACTGTTTTTT.

V and J are TRBV6-5 and TRBJ2-1; TRBD2 aligns across 8 bases. This CDR3 has 15 residues. Trimming removed 4 bases from V and 9 bases from J; junction bases left unmatched: 11. In germline, CDR1 is MNHEY, CDR2 SVGAGI. The CDR3: CASSSTSGFWGEQFF. The CDR3 DNA reads TGTGCCAGCAGTTCCACTAGCGGTTTTTGGGGTGAGCAGTTCTTC.

The chain joins TRBV27 to TRBJ2-1, with D perhaps matching TRBD1 or TRBD2 (5 bases each). The CDR3 covers 15 residues. V gave up 5 bases and J gave up 2 bases, with 13 bases separating them. Germline V gene data show CDR1 as MNHEY and CDR2 as SMNVEV (reference sequence). This CDR3 reads CASSPSQGPYNEQFF. DNA of the CDR3: TGTGCCAGCAGTCCCTCTCAGGGACCCTACAATGAGCAGTTCTTC.